The clone carrying this T cell receptor (beta chain) has just a few counts. Its target is not known. The sample comes from a study of T-cell reconstitution after alpha-beta-depleted transplantation in children. This CDR3 region has 13 residues. Germline V gene data show CDR1 as DFQATT and CDR2 as SNEGSKA (reference sequence). The V end lost 3 bases, the J end lost 0 bases, and 8 bases lay between the germline ends. As it was prepared, the TCRbeta library received unique molecular identifiers. Using its own MiXCR run on the PCR reads, TCRdb lists one record per CDR3 protein. The data show around 960,000 distinct CDR3 sequences, roughly 29% seen once. Points from the study as a whole: Hyperexpanded clones declined; after one year, newly produced T cells mostly supplied diversity. At day 60, the high TCRbeta diversity found in some patients originated from recipient T cells and thymic progenitors that had survived. By about two months after transplant, alpha-beta T cells reportedly arose from several hundred graft clones that had expanded.

The sequence derives from a boy in the first two years of life who had a stem cell transplant for SCID, so the T cells may come from the graft donor. The material was PBMCs, mostly from graft donor cells, obtained 360 days after TCRalphabeta/CD19-depleted stem cell transplant. V gene TRBV20-1 combines with J gene TRBJ1-2; D not resolved. CDR3 bases: TGCAGTGCTAGTTACGGAACTAACTATGGCTACACCTTC. It specifies CSASYGTNYGYTF.